This TCR beta chain was retrieved from a study of blood T cell repertoires in COVID-19. This clone has just one count. This table comes from immunoSEQ multiplex PCR, and its TCRdb copy is limited to in-frame clones, with some not included. The profile shows more than 350,000 clones, 75% to 90% of them singletons. Donors were grouped by their self-reported clinical history. Among Cohort 3 donors, those recovered had two negative PCRs, clearance, or symptom resolution. CDR1 is SGHDT and CDR2 is YYEEEE in the germline V gene. This CDR3 comprises 15 residues. J lost 3 bases, V lost 4 bases, and 9 bases had no gene match.

The TCR comes from a man between 18 and 29 years old who had recovered from COVID-19. The rearrangement joins TRBV5-6 to TRBJ1-1; 7 nucleotides match TRBD1. Input material: PBMCs or T cells enriched from blood (not recorded which). Here the CDR3 reads CASSTTGIPYTEAFF. The CDR3 DNA reads as TGTGCCAGCAGCACGACAGGGATTCCGTACACTGAAGCTTTCTTT.